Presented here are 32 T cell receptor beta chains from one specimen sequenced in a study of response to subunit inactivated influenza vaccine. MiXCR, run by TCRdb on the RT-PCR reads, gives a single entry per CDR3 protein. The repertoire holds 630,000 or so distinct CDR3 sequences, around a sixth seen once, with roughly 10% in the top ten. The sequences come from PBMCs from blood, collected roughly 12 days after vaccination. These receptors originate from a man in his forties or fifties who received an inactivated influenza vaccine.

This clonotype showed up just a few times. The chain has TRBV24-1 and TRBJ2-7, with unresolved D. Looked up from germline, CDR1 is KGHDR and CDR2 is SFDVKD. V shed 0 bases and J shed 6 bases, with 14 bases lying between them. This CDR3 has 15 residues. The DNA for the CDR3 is TGTGCCACCAGTGATTTGGGGTCTGCCAAAAGCGAGCAGTACTTC. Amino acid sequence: CATSDLGSAKSEQYF.

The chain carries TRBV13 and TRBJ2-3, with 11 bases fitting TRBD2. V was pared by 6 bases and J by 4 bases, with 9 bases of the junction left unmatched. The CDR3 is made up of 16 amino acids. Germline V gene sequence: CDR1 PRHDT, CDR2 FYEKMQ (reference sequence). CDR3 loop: CASSDSGTSGPDTQYF. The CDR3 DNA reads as TGTGCCAGCAGTGATTCCGGGACTAGCGGCCCAGATACGCAGTATTTT. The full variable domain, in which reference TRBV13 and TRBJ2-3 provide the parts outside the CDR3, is AAGVIQSPRHLIKEKRETATLKCYPIPRHDTVYWYQQGPGQDPQFLISFYEKMQSDKGSIPDRFSAQQFSDYHSELNMSSLELGDSALYFCASSDSGTSGPDTQYFGPGTRLTVL.

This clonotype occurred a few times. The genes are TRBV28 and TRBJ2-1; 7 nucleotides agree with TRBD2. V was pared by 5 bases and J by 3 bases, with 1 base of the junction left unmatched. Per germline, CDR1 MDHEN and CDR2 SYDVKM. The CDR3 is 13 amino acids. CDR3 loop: CASSRGDYNEQFF. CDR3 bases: TGTGCCAGCAGTCGGGGGGACTACAATGAGCAGTTCTTC.

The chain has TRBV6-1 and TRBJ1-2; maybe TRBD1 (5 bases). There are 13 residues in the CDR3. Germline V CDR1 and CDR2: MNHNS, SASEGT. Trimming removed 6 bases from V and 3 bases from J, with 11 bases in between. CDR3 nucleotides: TGTGCCAGCAGGGGGGTGCGGTACTATGGCTACACCTTC. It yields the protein CASRGVRYYGYTF.

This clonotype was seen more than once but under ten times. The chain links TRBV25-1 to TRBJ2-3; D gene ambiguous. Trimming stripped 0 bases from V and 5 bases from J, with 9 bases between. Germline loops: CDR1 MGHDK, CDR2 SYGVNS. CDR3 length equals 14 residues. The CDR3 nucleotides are TGTGCCAGCAGTGAATATGGCGATAAAGATACGCAGTATTTT. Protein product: CASSEYGDKDTQYF.

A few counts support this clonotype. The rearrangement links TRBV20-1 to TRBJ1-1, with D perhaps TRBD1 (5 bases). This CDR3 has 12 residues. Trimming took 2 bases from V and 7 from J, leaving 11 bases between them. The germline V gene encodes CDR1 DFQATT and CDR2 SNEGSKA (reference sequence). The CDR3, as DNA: TGCAGTGCTAGACAGAACAGGTATGAAGCTTTCTTT. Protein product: CSARQNRYEAFF.

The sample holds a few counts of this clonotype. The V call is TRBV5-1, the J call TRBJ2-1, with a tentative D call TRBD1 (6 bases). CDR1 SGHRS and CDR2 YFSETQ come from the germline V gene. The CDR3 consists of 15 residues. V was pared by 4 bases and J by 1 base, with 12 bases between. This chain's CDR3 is CASSPTGNSYNEQFF. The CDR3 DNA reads TGCGCCAGCAGCCCGACAGGTAATTCCTACAATGAGCAGTTCTTC.

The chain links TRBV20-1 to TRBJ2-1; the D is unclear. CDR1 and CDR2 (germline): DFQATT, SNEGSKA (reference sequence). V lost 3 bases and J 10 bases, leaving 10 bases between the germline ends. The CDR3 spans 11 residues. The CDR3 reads CSASLGVEQFF. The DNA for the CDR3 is TGCAGTGCTAGTCTCGGAGTCGAGCAGTTCTTC.

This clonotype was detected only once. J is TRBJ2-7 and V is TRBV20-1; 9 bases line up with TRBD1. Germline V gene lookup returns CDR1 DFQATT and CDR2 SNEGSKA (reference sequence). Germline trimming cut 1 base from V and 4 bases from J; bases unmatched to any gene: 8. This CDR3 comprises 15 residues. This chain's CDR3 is CSARATGTGRYEQYF. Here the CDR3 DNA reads TGCAGTGCTAGAGCAACCGGGACAGGGCGATACGAGCAGTACTTC.

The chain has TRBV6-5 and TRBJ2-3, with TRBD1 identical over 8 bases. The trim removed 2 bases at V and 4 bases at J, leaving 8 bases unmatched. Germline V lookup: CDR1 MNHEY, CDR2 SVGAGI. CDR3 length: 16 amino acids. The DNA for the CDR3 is TGTGCCAGCAGTTACCAACAGGGGGGATTGTCAGATACGCAGTATTTT. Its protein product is CASSYQQGGLSDTQYF.

This CDR3 is CASQPGHGTEAFF. The CDR3 coding sequence is TGCGCCAGCCAACCGGGACATGGGACCGAAGCTTTCTTT. The chain combines TRBV5-1 with TRBJ1-1, with D perhaps matching TRBD1 (6 bases). The germline V gene encodes CDR1 SGHRS and CDR2 YFSETQ. V shed 7 bases and J shed 8 bases, with 18 bases lying between them. The CDR3 is 13 amino acids.

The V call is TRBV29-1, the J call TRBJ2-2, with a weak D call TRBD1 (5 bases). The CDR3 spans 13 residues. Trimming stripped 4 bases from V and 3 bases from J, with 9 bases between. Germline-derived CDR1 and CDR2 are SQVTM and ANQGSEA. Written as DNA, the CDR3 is TGCAGCGTTGTGGGCAGGGACACCGGGGAGCTGTTTTTT. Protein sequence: CSVVGRDTGELFF.

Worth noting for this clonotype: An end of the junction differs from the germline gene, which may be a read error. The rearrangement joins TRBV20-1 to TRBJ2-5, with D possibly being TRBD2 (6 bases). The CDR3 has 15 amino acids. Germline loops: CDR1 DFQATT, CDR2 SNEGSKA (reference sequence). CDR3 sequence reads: CSATPLRRGQETQDF. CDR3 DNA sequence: TGCAGTGCTACCCCCTTGCGGAGGGGCCAAGAGACCCAGGACTTC.

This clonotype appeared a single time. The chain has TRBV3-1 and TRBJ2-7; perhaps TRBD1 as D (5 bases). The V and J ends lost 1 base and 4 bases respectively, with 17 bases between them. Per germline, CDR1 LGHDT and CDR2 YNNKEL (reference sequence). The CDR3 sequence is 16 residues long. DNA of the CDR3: TGTGCCAGCAGCCAAGGCCGGATAGGGGCGTGGTACGAGCAGTACTTC. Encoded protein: CASSQGRIGAWYEQYF.

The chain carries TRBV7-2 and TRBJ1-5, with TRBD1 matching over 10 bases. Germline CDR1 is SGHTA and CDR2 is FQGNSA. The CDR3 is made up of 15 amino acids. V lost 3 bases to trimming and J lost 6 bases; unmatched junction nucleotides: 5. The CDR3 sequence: CASSLLGQGIQPQHF. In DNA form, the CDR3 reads TGTGCCAGCAGCTTGCTGGGACAGGGGATTCAGCCCCAGCATTTT. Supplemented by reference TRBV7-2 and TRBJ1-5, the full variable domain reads GAGVSQSPSNKVTEKGKDVELRCDPISGHTALYWYRQSLGQGLEFLIYFQGNSAPDKSGLPSDRFSAERTGGSVSTLTIQRTQQEDSAVYLCASSLLGQGIQPQHFGDGTRLSIL.

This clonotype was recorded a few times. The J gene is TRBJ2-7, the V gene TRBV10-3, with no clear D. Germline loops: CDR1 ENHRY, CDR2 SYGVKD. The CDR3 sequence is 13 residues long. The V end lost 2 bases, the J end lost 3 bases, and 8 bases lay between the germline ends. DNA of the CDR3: TGTGCCATCAGTGAGAGTGTCTACTACGAGCAGTACTTC. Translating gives CAISESVYYEQYF.

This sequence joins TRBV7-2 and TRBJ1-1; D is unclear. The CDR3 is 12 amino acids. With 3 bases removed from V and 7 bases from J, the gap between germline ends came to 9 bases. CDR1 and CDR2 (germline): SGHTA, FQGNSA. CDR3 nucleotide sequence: TGTGCCAGCAGCTTCGGGGTAGTTGAAGCTTTCTTT. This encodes CASSFGVVEAFF.

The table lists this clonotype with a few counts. CDR3 in amino acids: CASTRLAGDTQYF. DNA for the CDR3: TGTGCCAGCACCCGACTAGCGGGAGATACGCAGTATTTT. The gene calls are TRBV11-2 and TRBJ2-3; 10 positions agree with TRBD2. The trim removed 7 bases at V and 5 bases at J, leaving 3 bases unmatched. This CDR3 has 13 amino acids. Germline V gene data show CDR1 as SGHAT and CDR2 as FQNNGV. Using reference TRBV11-2 and TRBJ2-3 for the parts outside the CDR3, the full variable domain is EAGVAQSPRYKIIEKRQSVAFWCNPISGHATLYWYQQILGQGPKLLIQFQNNGVVDDSQLPKDRFSAERLKGVDSTLKIQPAKLEDSAVYLCASTRLAGDTQYFGPGTRLTVL.

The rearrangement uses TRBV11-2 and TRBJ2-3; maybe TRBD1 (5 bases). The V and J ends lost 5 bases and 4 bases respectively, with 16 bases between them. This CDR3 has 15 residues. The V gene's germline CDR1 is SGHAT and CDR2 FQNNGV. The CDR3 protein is CASSPRPGLADTQYF. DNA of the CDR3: TGTGCCAGCAGCCCTAGGCCAGGGCTGGCAGATACGCAGTATTTT.

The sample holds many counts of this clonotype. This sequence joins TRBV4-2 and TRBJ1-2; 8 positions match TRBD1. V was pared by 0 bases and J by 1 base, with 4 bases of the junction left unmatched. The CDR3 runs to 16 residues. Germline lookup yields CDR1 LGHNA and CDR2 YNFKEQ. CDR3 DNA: TGTGCCAGCAGCCAAGAGGACAGGGCCGGTAACTATGGCTACACCTTC. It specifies CASSQEDRAGNYGYTF.

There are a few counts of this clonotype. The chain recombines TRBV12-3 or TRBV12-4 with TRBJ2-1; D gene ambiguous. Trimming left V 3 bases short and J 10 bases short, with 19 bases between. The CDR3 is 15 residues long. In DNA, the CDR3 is TGTGCCAGCAGTTTTAGCCGGATCGCTAATAGCGAGCAGTTCTTC. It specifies CASSFSRIANSEQFF.

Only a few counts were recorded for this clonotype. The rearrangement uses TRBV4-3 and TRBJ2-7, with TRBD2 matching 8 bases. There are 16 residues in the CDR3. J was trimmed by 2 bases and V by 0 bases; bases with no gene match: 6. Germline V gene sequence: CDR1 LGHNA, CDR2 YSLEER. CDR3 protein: CASSQEVYGGAYEQYF. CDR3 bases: TGCGCCAGCAGCCAAGAGGTATACGGGGGGGCCTACGAGCAGTACTTC.

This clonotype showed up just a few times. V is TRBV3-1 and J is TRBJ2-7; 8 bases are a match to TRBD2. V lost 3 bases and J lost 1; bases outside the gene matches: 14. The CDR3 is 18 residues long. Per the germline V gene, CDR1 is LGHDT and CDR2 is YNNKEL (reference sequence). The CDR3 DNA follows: TGTGCCAGCAGCCACAGAAACGGGGCAGAGCGGGGGTCCTACGAGCAGTACTTC. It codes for CASSHRNGAERGSYEQYF.

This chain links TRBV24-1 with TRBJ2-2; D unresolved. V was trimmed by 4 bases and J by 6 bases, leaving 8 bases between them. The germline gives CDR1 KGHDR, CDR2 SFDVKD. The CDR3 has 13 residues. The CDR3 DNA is TGTGCCACCAGTGACCAAGAGGCCGGGGAGCTGTTTTTT. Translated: CATSDQEAGELFF.

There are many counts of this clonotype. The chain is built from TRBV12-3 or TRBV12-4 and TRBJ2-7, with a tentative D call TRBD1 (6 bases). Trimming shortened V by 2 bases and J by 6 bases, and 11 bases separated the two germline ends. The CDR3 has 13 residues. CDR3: CASSLRAGAEQYF. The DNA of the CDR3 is TGTGCCAGCAGTTTACGGGCAGGGGCCGAGCAGTACTTC.

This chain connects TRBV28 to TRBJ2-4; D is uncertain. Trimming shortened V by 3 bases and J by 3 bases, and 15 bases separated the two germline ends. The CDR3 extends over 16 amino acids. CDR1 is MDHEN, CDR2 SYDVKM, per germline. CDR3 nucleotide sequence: TGTGCCAGCAGTTTTATTATTAGTCTGGGCAAAAACATTCAGTACTTC. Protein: CASSFIISLGKNIQYF.

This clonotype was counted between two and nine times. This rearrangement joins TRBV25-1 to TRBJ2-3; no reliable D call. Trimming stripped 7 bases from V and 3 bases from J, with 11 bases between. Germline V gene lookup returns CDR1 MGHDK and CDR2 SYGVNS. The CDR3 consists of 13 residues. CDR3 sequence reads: CASNAWGTDTQYF. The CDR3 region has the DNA TGTGCCAGCAATGCTTGGGGTACAGATACGCAGTATTTT.

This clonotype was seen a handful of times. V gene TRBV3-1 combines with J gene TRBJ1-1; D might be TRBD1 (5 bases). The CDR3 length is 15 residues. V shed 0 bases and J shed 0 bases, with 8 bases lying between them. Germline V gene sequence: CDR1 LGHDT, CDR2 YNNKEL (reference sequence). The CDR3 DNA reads TGTGCCAGCAGCCAAGAGGGGGTCATGAACACTGAAGCTTTCTTT. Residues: CASSQEGVMNTEAFF.

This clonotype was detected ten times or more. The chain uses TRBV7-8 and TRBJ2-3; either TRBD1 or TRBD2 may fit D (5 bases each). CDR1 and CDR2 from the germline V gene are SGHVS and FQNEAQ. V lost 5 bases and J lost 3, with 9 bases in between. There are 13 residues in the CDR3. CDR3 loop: CASSGGLTDTQYF. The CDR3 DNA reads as TGTGCCAGCAGCGGGGGTTTAACAGATACGCAGTATTTT.

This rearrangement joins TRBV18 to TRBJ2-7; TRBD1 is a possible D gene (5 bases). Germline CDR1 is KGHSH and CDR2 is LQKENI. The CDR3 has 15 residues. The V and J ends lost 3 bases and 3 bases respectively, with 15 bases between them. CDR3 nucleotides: TGTGCCAGCTCACCTATGGCTACAGGTCTCTACGAGCAGTACTTC. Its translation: CASSPMATGLYEQYF.

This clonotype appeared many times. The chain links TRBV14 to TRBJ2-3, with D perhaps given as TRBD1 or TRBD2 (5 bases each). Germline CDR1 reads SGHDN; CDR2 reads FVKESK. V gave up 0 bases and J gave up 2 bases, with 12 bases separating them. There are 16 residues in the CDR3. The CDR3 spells CASSQEGTANTDTQYF. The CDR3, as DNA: TGTGCCAGCAGCCAAGAGGGGACGGCGAACACAGATACGCAGTATTTT.

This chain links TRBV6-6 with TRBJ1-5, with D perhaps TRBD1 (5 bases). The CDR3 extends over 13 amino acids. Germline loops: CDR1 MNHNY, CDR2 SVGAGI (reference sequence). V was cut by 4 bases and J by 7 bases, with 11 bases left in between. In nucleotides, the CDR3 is TGTGCCAGCAGTTCGGTGGGGGACCAGCCCCAGCATTTT. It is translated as CASSSVGDQPQHF.